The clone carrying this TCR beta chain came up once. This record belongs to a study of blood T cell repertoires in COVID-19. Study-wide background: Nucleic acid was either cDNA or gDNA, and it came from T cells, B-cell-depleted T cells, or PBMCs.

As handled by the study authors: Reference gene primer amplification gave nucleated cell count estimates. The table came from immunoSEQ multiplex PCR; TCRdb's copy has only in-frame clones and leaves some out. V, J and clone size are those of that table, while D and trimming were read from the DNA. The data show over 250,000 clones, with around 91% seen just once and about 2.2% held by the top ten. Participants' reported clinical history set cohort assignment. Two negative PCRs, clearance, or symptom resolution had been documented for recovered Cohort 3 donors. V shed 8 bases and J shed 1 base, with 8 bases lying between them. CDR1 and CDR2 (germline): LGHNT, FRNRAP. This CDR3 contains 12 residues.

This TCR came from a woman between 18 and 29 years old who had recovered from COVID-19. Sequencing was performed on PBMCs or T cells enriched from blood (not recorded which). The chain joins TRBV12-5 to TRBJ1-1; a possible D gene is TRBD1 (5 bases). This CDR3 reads CASLQANTEAFF. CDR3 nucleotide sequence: TGTGCTAGTTTACAGGCGAACACTGAAGCTTTCTTT.